This entry describes one T cell receptor (beta chain). TCRdb's copy holds only in-frame clones and misses some; the assay was immunoSEQ multiplex PCR. The sample lists under 40,000 clones; 70% to 90% were seen once. The source of the sample is a study of sequential checkpoint blockade in melanoma. Study in general: First-line arms were nivolumab then ipilimumab, or the reverse, randomized 1:1.

The CDR3 consists of 16 residues. V was pared by 3 bases and J by 1 base, with 10 bases between. CDR1 is MRHNA, CDR2 SNTAGT, per germline. Regarding treatment: randomized to nivolumab then ipilimumab (arm A) or the reverse (arm B). Sorted cells were live CD3+CD8+, lacking CD19 and CD56, from PBMCs. Source: CD8+ T cells sorted from blood (inferred from file names), taken from a patient given nivolumab and ipilimumab in sequence. The chain joins TRBV6-4 to TRBJ2-6; tentative D call: TRBD2 (6 bases). The TCR was taken from a human donor with melanoma. The CDR3 loop reads CASSERESSGANVLTF. CDR3 nucleotide sequence: TGTGCCAGCAGTGAACGGGAGTCTTCTGGGGCCAACGTCCTGACTTTC.